The 7 T cell receptor beta chains given below trace back to one sample, sequenced in a study of identical twins. MiXCR, run by TCRdb on the 5' RACE reads, gives a single entry per CDR3 protein. The table has around 550,000 distinct CDR3 sequences, about 16% seen once; the top ten hold 0.44%. The same sample was also used in a study of yellow fever vaccine responses in identical twins.

Material: CD4+ T cells sorted from blood. Source of these receptors: a woman aged 18-35 years in good health.

This clonotype came up once. This chain connects TRBV12-5 to TRBJ2-7; TRBD2 matches 10 bases. The ends lost 2 bases at V and 2 bases at J; junction bases unmatched: 3. The CDR3 consists of 15 residues. Per the germline V gene, CDR1 is LGHNT and CDR2 is FRNRAP. Here the CDR3 DNA reads TGTGCTAGTGGTTTGCGGACTAGCGGTGCCTACGAGCAGTACTTC. This encodes CASGLRTSGAYEQYF.

CDR3: CATAWGLGTEAFF. CDR3 in DNA: TGTGCCACCGCTTGGGGGCTGGGCACTGAAGCTTTCTTT. The chain joins TRBV15 to TRBJ1-1, with a weak D call TRBD1 (6 bases). CDR1 LNHNV and CDR2 YYDKDF come from the germline V gene (reference sequence). V was cut by 8 bases and J by 4 bases, with 14 bases left in between. This CDR3 region has 13 residues.

This rearrangement joins TRBV6-5 to TRBJ2-5, with D uncertain. The CDR3 runs to 15 residues. V was shortened by 0 bases and J by 1 base, with 9 bases between the two germline ends. CDR1 is MNHEY, CDR2 SVGAGI, per germline. CDR3 in amino acids: CASSYSAPSQETQYF. The CDR3 DNA sequence: TGTGCCAGCAGTTACTCAGCTCCGAGCCAAGAGACCCAGTACTTC.

This clonotype has a handful of counts. V is TRBV12-3 or TRBV12-4 and J is TRBJ2-3; the D gene is possibly TRBD1 (6 bases). The CDR3 spans 15 residues. Trimming cost V 5 bases and J 3 bases, with 15 bases left between them. The CDR3 coding sequence is TGTGCCAGCAGTGTCCAACAGGGAAGTACAGATACGCAGTATTTT. Protein product: CASSVQQGSTDTQYF.

This clonotype was seen more than once but under ten times. The V gene is TRBV5-1, the J gene TRBJ2-3, with no clear D. CDR1 and CDR2 from the germline V gene are SGHRS and YFSETQ. The CDR3 is made up of 15 amino acids. The ends were cut back, 0 bases at V and 3 bases at J, with 11 bases in the middle. CDR3 sequence (DNA): TGCGCCAGCAGCTTGGAGTGGAGATCGACAGATACGCAGTATTTT. This gives the protein CASSLEWRSTDTQYF.

This clonotype was picked up a small number of times. J is TRBJ1-2 and V is TRBV5-1; TRBD1 matches at 10 bases. CDR1 is SGHRS, CDR2 YFSETQ, per germline. After removal of 6 bases from V and 4 bases from J, the junction contained 9 bases not matched to a gene. The CDR3 runs 15 residues. The CDR3 loop reads CASTNPGQGFYGYTF. The CDR3 DNA is TGCGCCAGCACCAACCCGGGACAGGGGTTCTATGGCTACACCTTC.

Only a few counts were recorded for this clonotype. V is TRBV7-9 and J is TRBJ2-1; weak D call: TRBD2 (5 bases). In germline, CDR1 is SEHNR, CDR2 FQNEAQ (reference sequence). The length of the CDR3 is 13 residues. The ends were cut back, 8 bases at V and 0 bases at J, with 8 bases in the middle. CDR3: CASLGSSYNEQFF. In nucleotides, the CDR3 is TGTGCCAGCCTGGGGAGCTCCTACAATGAGCAGTTCTTC.